This TCR beta chain derives from a study of monozygotic twins with inflammatory bowel disease. As to this clonotype: Its target is not known.

TCRdb reprocessed the 5' RACE reads, with one entry per CDR3 protein and no DNA. The sample totals 350,000 to 500,000 distinct CDR3 sequences. CDR3 size: 15 residues. Looked up from germline, CDR1 is SGHRS and CDR2 is YFSETQ. Regarding the study as a whole: Separate T cell subtypes could not be resolved from one another.

With no T cell sorting beforehand, total RNA was isolated from whole blood. This chain joins TRBV5-1 and TRBJ2-7; lacking DNA, the TRBD2 call made by TCRdb goes unchecked. Sample: blood. This TCR was recovered from a human donor with ulcerative colitis or Crohn's disease, or a healthy co-twin of an affected twin (not recorded which). The CDR3 loop reads CASSLDPGLVNEQYF.